The 5 T cell receptor beta chains below come from one sample, sequenced in a study of molecular identifiers for immune sequencing clone quantification. TCRdb reprocessed the PCR reads via MiXCR and lists one record per CDR3 protein. This sample has about 60,000 distinct CDR3 sequences; around 19% occur once, and the top ten carry approximately 1.5%. Sequenced material: naive CD8+ T cells from blood, with Jurkat cell RNA spiked in. Noted subset: FACS-sorted CD8+CD4-CCR7+CD45RA+ naive T cells. Every receptor here comes from a human donor in good health. Some libraries in this study had Jurkat cell RNA spiked in.

In its sample, this clonotype was seen a few times. A much larger clonotype is one base distant, so this may be a read error. CDR3 in DNA: TGTACCAGCAGTTTTGTGGACAGAGCCTACGAGCAGTACTTC. Translation gives CTSSFVDRAYEQYF. The J gene is TRBJ2-7, the V gene TRBV27, with a weak D call TRBD1 (6 bases). The CDR3 consists of 14 residues. Germline V CDR1 and CDR2: MNHEY, SMNVEV (reference sequence).

The chain carries TRBV4-3 and TRBJ2-2, with D uncertain. The CDR3 sequence is 15 residues long. The V gene's germline CDR1 is LGHNA and CDR2 YSLEER. V was shortened by 0 bases and J by 3 bases, with 8 bases between the two germline ends. CDR3: CASSQDRFYTGELFF. The CDR3 DNA sequence: TGCGCCAGCAGCCAAGACAGGTTTTACACCGGGGAGCTGTTTTTT.

Ten or more counts support this clonotype. The CDR3 DNA sequence: TGCGCCAGCAGCCACCAAGACGGGAACTATGGCTACACCTTC. Protein: CASSHQDGNYGYTF. V is TRBV4-1 and J is TRBJ1-2; D is unresolved. Germline V gene lookup returns CDR1 MGHRA and CDR2 YSYEKL. The CDR3 runs to 14 residues. Trimming shortened V by 3 bases and J by 2 bases, and 10 bases separated the two germline ends.

This clonotype has at least ten counts. The chain uses TRBV7-9 and TRBJ2-1; D might be TRBD2 (5 bases). The CDR3 spans 15 residues. Germline V gene sequence: CDR1 SEHNR, CDR2 FQNEAQ (reference sequence). V gave up 0 bases and J gave up 9 bases, with 15 bases separating them. In nucleotides, the CDR3 is TGTGCCAGCAGCTTAGCGAGTGCGGGTTTTGCTGAGCAGTTCTTC. It specifies CASSLASAGFAEQFF. Full variable domain (rest looked up from reference TRBV7-9 and TRBJ2-1): DTGVSQNPRHKITKRGQNVTFRCDPISEHNRLYWYRQTLGQGPEFLTYFQNEAQLEKSRLLSDRFSAERPKGSFSTLEIQRTEQGDSAMYLCASSLASAGFAEQFFGPGTRLTVL.

The chain carries TRBV19 and TRBJ2-1; D is undetermined. The V gene's germline CDR1 is LNHDA and CDR2 SQIVND (reference sequence). V gave up 4 bases and J gave up 4 bases, with 5 bases separating them. CDR3 size: 12 residues. CDR3 loop: CASSNNYNEQFF. The CDR3 DNA is TGTGCCAGTAGTAATAATTACAATGAGCAGTTCTTC.